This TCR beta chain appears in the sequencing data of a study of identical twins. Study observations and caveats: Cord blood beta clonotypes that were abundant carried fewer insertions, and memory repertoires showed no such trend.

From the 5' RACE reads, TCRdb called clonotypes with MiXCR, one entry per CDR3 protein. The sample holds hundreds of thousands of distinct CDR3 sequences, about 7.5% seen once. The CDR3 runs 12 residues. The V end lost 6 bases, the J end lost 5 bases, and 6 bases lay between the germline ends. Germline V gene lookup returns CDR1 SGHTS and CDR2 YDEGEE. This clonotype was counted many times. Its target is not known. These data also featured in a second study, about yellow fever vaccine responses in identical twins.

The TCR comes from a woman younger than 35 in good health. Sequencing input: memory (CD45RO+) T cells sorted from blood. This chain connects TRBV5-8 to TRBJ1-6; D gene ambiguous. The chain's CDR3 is CASKGDNSPLHF. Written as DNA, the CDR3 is TGTGCCAGCAAAGGAGATAATTCACCCCTCCACTTT.